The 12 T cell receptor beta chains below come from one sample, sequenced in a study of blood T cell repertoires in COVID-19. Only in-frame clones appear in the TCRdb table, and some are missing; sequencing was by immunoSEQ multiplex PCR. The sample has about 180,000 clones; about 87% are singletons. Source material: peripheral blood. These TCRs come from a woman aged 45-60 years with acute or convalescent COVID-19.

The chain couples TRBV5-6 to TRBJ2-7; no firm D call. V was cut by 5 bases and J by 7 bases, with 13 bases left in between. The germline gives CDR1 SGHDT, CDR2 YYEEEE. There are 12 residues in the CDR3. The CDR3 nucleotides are TGTGCCAGCAGTCAAATTAGCCGTGAGCAGTACTTC. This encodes CASSQISREQYF.

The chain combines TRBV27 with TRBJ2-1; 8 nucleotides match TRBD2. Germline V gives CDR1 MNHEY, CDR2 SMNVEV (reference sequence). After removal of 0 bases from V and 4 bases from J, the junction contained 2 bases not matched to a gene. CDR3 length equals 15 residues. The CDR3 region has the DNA TGTGCCAGCAGTTTATCTTCTAGCGGGTACAATGAGCAGTTCTTC. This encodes CASSLSSSGYNEQFF.

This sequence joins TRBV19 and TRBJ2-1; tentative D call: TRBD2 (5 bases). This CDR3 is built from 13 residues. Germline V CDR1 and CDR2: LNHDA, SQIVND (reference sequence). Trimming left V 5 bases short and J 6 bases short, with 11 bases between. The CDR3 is CASSSSGGNEQFF. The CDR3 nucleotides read TGTGCCAGTAGTTCCAGCGGCGGCAATGAGCAGTTCTTC.

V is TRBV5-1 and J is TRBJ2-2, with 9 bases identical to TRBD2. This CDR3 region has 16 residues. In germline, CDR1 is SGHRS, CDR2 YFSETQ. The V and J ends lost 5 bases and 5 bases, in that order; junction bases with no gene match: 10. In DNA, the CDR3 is TGCGCCAGCAGGTCCGGACCGGGACTAGCAACCGGGGAGCTGTTTTTT. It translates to CASRSGPGLATGELFF.

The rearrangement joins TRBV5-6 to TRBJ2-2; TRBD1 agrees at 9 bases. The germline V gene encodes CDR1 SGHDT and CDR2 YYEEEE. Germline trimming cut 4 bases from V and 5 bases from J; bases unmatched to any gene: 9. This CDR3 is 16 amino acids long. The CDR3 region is CASSPDRGGLTGELFF. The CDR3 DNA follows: TGTGCCAGCAGCCCGGACAGGGGCGGACTTACCGGGGAGCTGTTTTTT.

The DNA for the CDR3 is TGCGCCAGCAGCTATGGGACAGAAAACTATGGCTACACCTTC. As protein: CASSYGTENYGYTF. The chain couples TRBV4-3 to TRBJ1-2; 7 nucleotides line up with TRBD1. This CDR3 has 14 residues. CDR1 and CDR2 from the germline V gene are LGHNA and YSLEER. The V segment lost 5 bases and the J segment 2 bases; nucleotides outside the gene matches: 5.

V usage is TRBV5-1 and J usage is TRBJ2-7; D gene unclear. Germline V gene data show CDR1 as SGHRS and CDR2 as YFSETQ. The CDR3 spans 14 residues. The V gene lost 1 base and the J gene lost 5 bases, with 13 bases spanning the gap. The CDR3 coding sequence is TGCGCCAGCAGCTTGATCCCTAGTTCCCACGAGCAGTACTTC. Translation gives CASSLIPSSHEQYF.

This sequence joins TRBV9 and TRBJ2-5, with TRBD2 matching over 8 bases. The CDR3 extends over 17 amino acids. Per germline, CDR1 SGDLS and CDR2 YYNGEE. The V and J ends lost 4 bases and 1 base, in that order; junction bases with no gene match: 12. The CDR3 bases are TGTGCCAGCAGCCCGGGTTTACGGGGGGGCGGCCAAGAGACCCAGTACTTC. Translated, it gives CASSPGLRGGGQETQYF. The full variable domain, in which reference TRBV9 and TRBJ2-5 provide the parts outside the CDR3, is DSGVTQTPKHLITATGQRVTLRCSPRSGDLSVYWYQQSLDQGLQFLIQYYNGEERAKGNILERFSAQQFPDLHSELNLSSLELGDSALYFCASSPGLRGGGQETQYFGPGTRLLVL.

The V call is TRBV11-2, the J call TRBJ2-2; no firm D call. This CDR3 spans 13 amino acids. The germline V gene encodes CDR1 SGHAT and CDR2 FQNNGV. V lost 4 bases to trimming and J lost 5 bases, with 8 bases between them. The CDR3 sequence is CASSSEKTGELFF. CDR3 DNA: TGTGCCAGCAGCTCCGAGAAGACCGGGGAGCTGTTTTTT. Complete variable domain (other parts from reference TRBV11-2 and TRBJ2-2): EAGVAQSPRYKIIEKRQSVAFWCNPISGHATLYWYQQILGQGPKLLIQFQNNGVVDDSQLPKDRFSAERLKGVDSTLKIQPAKLEDSAVYLCASSSEKTGELFFGEGSRLTVL.

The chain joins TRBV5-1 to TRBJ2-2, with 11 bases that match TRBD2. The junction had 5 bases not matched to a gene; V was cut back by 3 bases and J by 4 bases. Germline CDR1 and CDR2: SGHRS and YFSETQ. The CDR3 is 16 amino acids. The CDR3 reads CASSSSSGRSTGELFF. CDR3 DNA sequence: TGCGCCAGCAGCTCCTCTAGCGGGAGGAGCACCGGGGAGCTGTTTTTT.

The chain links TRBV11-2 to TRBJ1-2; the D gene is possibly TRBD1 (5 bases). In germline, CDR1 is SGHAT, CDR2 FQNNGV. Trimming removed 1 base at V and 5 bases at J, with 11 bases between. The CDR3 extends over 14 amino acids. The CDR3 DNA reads TGTGCCAGCAGCTTAGTAGGGGTGGGGTATGGCTACACCTTC. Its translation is CASSLVGVGYGYTF. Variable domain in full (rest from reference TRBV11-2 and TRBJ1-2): EAGVAQSPRYKIIEKRQSVAFWCNPISGHATLYWYQQILGQGPKLLIQFQNNGVVDDSQLPKDRFSAERLKGVDSTLKIQPAKLEDSAVYLCASSLVGVGYGYTFGSGTRLTVV.

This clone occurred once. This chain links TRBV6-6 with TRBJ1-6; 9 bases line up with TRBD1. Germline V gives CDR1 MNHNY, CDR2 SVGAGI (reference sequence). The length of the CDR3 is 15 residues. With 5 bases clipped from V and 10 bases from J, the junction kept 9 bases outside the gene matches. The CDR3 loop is CASSPNRGPVSPLHF. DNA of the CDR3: TGTGCCAGCAGTCCAAACAGGGGGCCAGTCTCACCCCTCCACTTT.